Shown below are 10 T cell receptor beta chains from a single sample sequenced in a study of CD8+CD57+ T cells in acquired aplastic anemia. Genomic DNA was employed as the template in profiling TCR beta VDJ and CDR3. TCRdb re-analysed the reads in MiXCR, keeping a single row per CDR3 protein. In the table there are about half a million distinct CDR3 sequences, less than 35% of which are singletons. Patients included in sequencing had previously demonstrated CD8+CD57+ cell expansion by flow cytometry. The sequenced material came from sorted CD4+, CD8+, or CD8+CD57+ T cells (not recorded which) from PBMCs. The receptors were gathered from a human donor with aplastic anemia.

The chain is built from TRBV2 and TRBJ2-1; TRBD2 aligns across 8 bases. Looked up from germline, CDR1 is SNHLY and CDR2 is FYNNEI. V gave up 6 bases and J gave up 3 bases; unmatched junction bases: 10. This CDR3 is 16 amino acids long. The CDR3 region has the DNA TGTGCCAGCAGCGGGGGGGCTGGACTCAACTACAATGAGCAGTTCTTC. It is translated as CASSGGAGLNYNEQFF.

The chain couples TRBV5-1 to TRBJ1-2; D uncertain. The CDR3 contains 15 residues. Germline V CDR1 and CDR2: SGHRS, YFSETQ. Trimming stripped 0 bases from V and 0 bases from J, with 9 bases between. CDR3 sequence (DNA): TGCGCCAGCAGCTTGGGGCATATAGCTAACTATGGCTACACCTTC. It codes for CASSLGHIANYGYTF.

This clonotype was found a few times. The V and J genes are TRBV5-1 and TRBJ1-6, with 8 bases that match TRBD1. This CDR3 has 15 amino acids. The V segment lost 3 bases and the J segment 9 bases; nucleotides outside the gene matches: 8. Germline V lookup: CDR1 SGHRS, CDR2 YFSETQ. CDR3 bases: TGCGCCAGCAGCTGGACAGGGATAATCGGTTCACCCCTCCACTTT. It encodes CASSWTGIIGSPLHF.

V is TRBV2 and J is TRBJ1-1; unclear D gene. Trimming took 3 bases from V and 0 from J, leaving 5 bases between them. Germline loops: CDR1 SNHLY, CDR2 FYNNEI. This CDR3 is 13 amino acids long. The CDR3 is CASSEELNTEAFF. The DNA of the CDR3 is TGTGCCAGCAGTGAGGAATTGAACACTGAAGCTTTCTTT.

This CDR3 is CASSPIPPTSRGTDTQYF. CDR3 in DNA: TGTGCCAGCAGCCCCATACCCCCGACTAGCAGGGGGACAGATACGCAGTATTTT. This chain links TRBV9 with TRBJ2-3, with D perhaps given as TRBD1 or TRBD2 (7 bases each). Trimming cost V 4 bases and J 3 bases, with 24 bases left between them. Germline V gives CDR1 SGDLS, CDR2 YYNGEE. The CDR3 has 18 amino acids.

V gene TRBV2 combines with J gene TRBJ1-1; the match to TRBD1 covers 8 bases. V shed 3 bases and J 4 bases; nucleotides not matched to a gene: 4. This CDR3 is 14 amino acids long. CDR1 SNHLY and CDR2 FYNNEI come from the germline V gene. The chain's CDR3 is CASSDLQGGTEAFF. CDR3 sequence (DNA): TGTGCCAGCAGTGACCTACAGGGGGGCACTGAAGCTTTCTTT.

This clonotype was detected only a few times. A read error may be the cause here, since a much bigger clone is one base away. CDR3 region: CASGKQSPGANVLTF. The DNA of the CDR3 is TGTGCCAGCGGTAAACAGAGTCCTGGGGCCAACGTCCTGACTTTC. This sequence joins TRBV25-1 and TRBJ2-6, with D unresolved. Per the germline V gene, CDR1 is MGHDK and CDR2 is SYGVNS. The CDR3 runs 15 residues. V lost 8 bases and J 2 bases, leaving 13 bases between the germline ends.

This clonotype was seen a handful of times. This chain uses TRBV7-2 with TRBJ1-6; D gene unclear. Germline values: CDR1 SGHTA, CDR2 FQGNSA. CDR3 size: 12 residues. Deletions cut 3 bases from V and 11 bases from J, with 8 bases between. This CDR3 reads CASSLWAAPLHF. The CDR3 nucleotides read TGTGCCAGCAGCTTGTGGGCGGCACCCCTCCACTTT.

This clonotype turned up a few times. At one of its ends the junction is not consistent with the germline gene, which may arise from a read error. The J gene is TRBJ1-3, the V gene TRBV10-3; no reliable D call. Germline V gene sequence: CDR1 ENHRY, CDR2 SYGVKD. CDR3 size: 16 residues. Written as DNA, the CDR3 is TGTGCCAGCAGTTACCGAGGCCGGCTCTCTGGAAACACCATATATTTT. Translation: CASSYRGRLSGNTIYF.

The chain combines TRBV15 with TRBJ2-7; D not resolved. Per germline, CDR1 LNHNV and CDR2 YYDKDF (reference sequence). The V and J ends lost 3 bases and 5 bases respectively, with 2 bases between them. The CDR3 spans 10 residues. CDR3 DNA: TGTGCCACCAGCAGGAACGAGCAGTACTTC. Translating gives CATSRNEQYF.